The T cell receptor beta chain described here comes from a study of blood T cell repertoires in COVID-19. About the research overall: The United States, Italy and Spain were the sources of the acute and convalescent COVID-19 samples. From T cells, B-cell-depleted T cells, or PBMCs came the material, which was cDNA or gDNA.

This CDR3 has 14 residues. The V end was cut by 1 base, the J end by 1 base, with 7 bases between. Germline loops: CDR1 SGHNT, CDR2 YYREEE (reference sequence). In the original analysis: Cell counts per sample came from amplifying reference gene primers. Method: immunoSEQ multiplex PCR; TCRdb's copy keeps in-frame clones and lacks some. The V and J calls and clone size are taken from that table; D and trimming were inferred from the DNA. The sample records about 240,000 clones, about 81% being singletons. Sequenced: peripheral blood. The sequence derives from a woman aged 55-69 years with active or convalescent COVID-19. The gene calls are TRBV5-4 and TRBJ2-3; D is ambiguous. The CDR3 reads CASSLWQGTDTQYF. In nucleotides, the CDR3 is TGTGCCAGCAGCTTGTGGCAGGGCACAGATACGCAGTATTTT.